These 17 T cell receptor beta chains originate from one sample sequenced in a study of CD8 T cells in Susac syndrome. cDNA came from about 0.5 to 1 ug RNA primed by random hexamers. TCRdb re-derived calls from the immunoSEQ multiplex PCR reads in MiXCR, one entry per CDR3 protein. Found here are approximately 180,000 distinct CDR3 sequences, approximately 94% of them singletons; the top ten hold approximately 0.09%. The sample taken for sequencing was CD4+ T cells from PBMCs. These receptors originate from a human donor with multiple sclerosis.

The CDR3 loop reads CSAATGGRQPQHF. CDR3 nucleotide sequence: TGCAGTGCTGCGACAGGGGGCCGTCAGCCCCAGCATTTT. The chain joins TRBV20-1 to TRBJ1-5; 10 bases map to TRBD1. Trimming took 5 bases from V and 6 from J; bases not matched to a gene: 4. The germline V gene encodes CDR1 DFQATT and CDR2 SNEGSKA (reference sequence). The CDR3 runs to 13 residues.

CDR3: CASSSTRVVVGYEQYF. The CDR3 DNA reads as TGTGCCAGCAGCTCGACTCGGGTGGTGGTAGGCTACGAGCAGTACTTC. The gene calls are TRBV7-2 and TRBJ2-7; D is uncertain. CDR3 length: 16 residues. The V and J ends lost 4 bases and 3 bases respectively, with 19 bases between them. Per the germline V gene, CDR1 is SGHTA and CDR2 is FQGNSA. The full variable domain, in which reference TRBV7-2 and TRBJ2-7 provide the parts outside the CDR3, is GAGVSQSPSNKVTEKGKDVELRCDPISGHTALYWYRQSLGQGLEFLIYFQGNSAPDKSGLPSDRFSAERTGGSVSTLTIQRTQQEDSAVYLCASSSTRVVVGYEQYFGPGTRLTVT.

The chain employs TRBV7-8 and TRBJ1-6; no clear D gene. The V and J ends lost 1 base and 10 bases respectively, with 8 bases between them. CDR1 and CDR2 from the germline V gene are SGHVS and FQNEAQ. The CDR3 contains 13 residues. The chain's CDR3 is CASSLGGTSPLHF. The CDR3 DNA follows: TGTGCCAGCAGCTTAGGGGGAACCTCACCCCTCCACTTT.

This rearrangement joins TRBV29-1 to TRBJ2-7, with TRBD1 as a possible D gene (6 bases). Trimming left V 5 bases short and J 0 bases short, with 11 bases between. The CDR3 covers 13 residues. The germline gives CDR1 SQVTM, CDR2 ANQGSEA. The CDR3 reads CSVLTGRSYEQYF. As DNA, the CDR3 is TGCAGCGTTCTAACAGGGCGCTCCTACGAGCAGTACTTC.

This clonotype showed up just once. CDR3 in amino acids: CASSLAREDGYTF. DNA for the CDR3: TGTGCCAGCAGCTTAGCCAGGGAAGATGGCTACACCTTC. The V call is TRBV13, the J call TRBJ1-2; weak D call: TRBD1 (5 bases). This CDR3 is built from 13 residues. V was trimmed by 1 base and J by 6 bases, leaving 9 bases between them. The germline gives CDR1 PRHDT, CDR2 FYEKMQ (reference sequence).

V and J are TRBV20-1 and TRBJ2-7, with D maybe TRBD1 (5 bases). This CDR3 has 14 amino acids. Per the germline V gene, CDR1 is DFQATT and CDR2 is SNEGSKA (reference sequence). The V and J ends lost 3 bases and 3 bases respectively, with 15 bases between them. CDR3 nucleotide sequence: TGCAGTGCTAGGCCGAGGCAGGGCAACTACGAGCAGTACTTC. Its protein product is CSARPRQGNYEQYF.

The V gene is TRBV3-1, the J gene TRBJ1-2; D unclear. The V end was cut by 1 base, the J end by 10 bases, with 10 bases between. This CDR3 contains 12 residues. Germline V CDR1 and CDR2: LGHDT, YNNKEL (reference sequence). The CDR3 bases are TGTGCCAGCAGCCAAGTTGCCGGCGTCTACACCTTC. Protein product: CASSQVAGVYTF.

V is TRBV7-9 and J is TRBJ2-3; D might be TRBD2 (6 bases). The CDR3 runs 14 residues. The germline V gene encodes CDR1 SEHNR and CDR2 FQNEAQ (reference sequence). The V end was cut by 1 base, the J end by 6 bases, with 11 bases between. CDR3 residues: CASSLGSGGDTQYF. In nucleotides, the CDR3 is TGTGCCAGCAGCTTAGGTTCCGGAGGGGATACGCAGTATTTT. Combining the CDR3 with reference TRBV7-9 and TRBJ2-3 gives the whole variable domain DTGVSQNPRHKITKRGQNVTFRCDPISEHNRLYWYRQTLGQGPEFLTYFQNEAQLEKSRLLSDRFSAERPKGSFSTLEIQRTEQGDSAMYLCASSLGSGGDTQYFGPGTRLTVL.

This clonotype was seen more than once but under ten times. The chain links TRBV3-1 to TRBJ1-5; D ambiguous. Germline lookup yields CDR1 LGHDT and CDR2 YNNKEL (reference sequence). V was clipped by 0 bases and J by 3 bases, with 3 bases between them. The CDR3 runs to 13 residues. CDR3 amino acids: CASSQDLNQPQHF. The DNA for the CDR3 is TGTGCCAGCAGCCAAGATCTCAATCAGCCCCAGCATTTT.

The V gene is TRBV11-1, the J gene TRBJ2-3; 8 positions agree with TRBD1. This CDR3 contains 13 residues. The germline V gene has CDR1 SGHAT and CDR2 FQDESV (reference sequence). J was trimmed by 4 bases and V by 5 bases; bases with no gene match: 2. The CDR3 nucleotides are TGTGCCAGCAGCACGGGACAGGCAGATACGCAGTATTTT. This gives the protein CASSTGQADTQYF.

V usage is TRBV7-8 and J usage is TRBJ2-2; no firm D call. V was clipped by 2 bases and J by 8 bases, with 9 bases between them. Germline CDR1 reads SGHVS; CDR2 reads FQNEAQ. The CDR3 loop spans 13 amino acids. CDR3 sequence reads: CASSLNRAGELFF. CDR3 DNA: TGTGCCAGCAGCTTAAATCGGGCAGGGGAGCTGTTTTTT.

The chain recombines TRBV28 with TRBJ1-2; D remains ambiguous. There are 12 residues in the CDR3. V gave up 5 bases and J gave up 4 bases, with 8 bases separating them. Germline assignment: CDR1 MDHEN and CDR2 SYDVKM. The CDR3 DNA reads TGTGCCAGCAGTCCGGAAAGCTATGGCTACACCTTC. The encoded protein is CASSPESYGYTF.

The rearrangement joins TRBV20-1 to TRBJ2-5, with D hard to call. V lost 6 bases to trimming and J lost 5 bases, with 16 bases between them. CDR1 is DFQATT, CDR2 SNEGSKA, per germline (reference sequence). The CDR3 runs to 13 residues. The CDR3: CSADLESRETQYF. The CDR3 coding sequence is TGCAGTGCGGACCTAGAAAGCCGCGAGACCCAGTACTTC.

This rearrangement joins TRBV6-2 or TRBV6-3 to TRBJ2-1, with 11 positions matching TRBD1. J gave up 8 bases and V 1 base, and 7 bases lay outside the gene matches. Germline loops: CDR1 MNHEY, CDR2 SVGEGT. This CDR3 has 16 residues. The CDR3 nucleotides are TGTGCCAGCAGTTACTTTGGGACAGGGGGATTGGATGAGCAGTTCTTC. Its translation: CASSYFGTGGLDEQFF.

The chain combines TRBV12-3 or TRBV12-4 with TRBJ2-3, with D tentatively TRBD1 (6 bases). V lost 7 bases and J lost 12, with 17 bases in between. There are 12 residues in the CDR3. CDR3 sequence: CASITEGDRQYF. The CDR3 coding sequence is TGTGCCAGCATCACTGAGGGGGATCGACAGTATTTT.

V gene TRBV18 combines with J gene TRBJ2-7; D perhaps matches TRBD1 (6 bases). CDR1 is KGHSH and CDR2 is LQKENI in the germline V gene. This CDR3 region has 14 residues. The germline V and J ends were trimmed by 6 bases and 6 bases, with 18 bases remaining between them. The CDR3 protein is CASSPRQGRIEQYF. The CDR3 DNA reads TGTGCCAGCTCCCCCAGGCAGGGGCGGATCGAGCAGTACTTC. Full variable domain (missing parts from reference TRBV18 and TRBJ2-7): NAGVMQNPRHLVRRRGQEARLRCSPMKGHSHVYWYRQLPEEGLKFMVYLQKENIIDESGMPKERFSAEFPKEGPSILRIQQVVRGDSAAYFCASSPRQGRIEQYFGPGTRLTVT.

The chain employs TRBV7-9 and TRBJ1-2; unclear D gene. Looked up from germline, CDR1 is SEHNR and CDR2 is FQNEAQ (reference sequence). Deletions cut 5 bases from V and 7 bases from J, with 20 bases between. The CDR3 is 15 amino acids. This CDR3 is CASSPVLGPGLGYTF. As DNA, the CDR3 is TGTGCCAGCAGCCCTGTGTTAGGACCCGGACTTGGCTACACCTTC. The variable domain in full, completed from reference TRBV7-9 and TRBJ1-2, reads DTGVSQNPRHKITKRGQNVTFRCDPISEHNRLYWYRQTLGQGPEFLTYFQNEAQLEKSRLLSDRFSAERPKGSFSTLEIQRTEQGDSAMYLCASSPVLGPGLGYTFGSGTRLTVV.